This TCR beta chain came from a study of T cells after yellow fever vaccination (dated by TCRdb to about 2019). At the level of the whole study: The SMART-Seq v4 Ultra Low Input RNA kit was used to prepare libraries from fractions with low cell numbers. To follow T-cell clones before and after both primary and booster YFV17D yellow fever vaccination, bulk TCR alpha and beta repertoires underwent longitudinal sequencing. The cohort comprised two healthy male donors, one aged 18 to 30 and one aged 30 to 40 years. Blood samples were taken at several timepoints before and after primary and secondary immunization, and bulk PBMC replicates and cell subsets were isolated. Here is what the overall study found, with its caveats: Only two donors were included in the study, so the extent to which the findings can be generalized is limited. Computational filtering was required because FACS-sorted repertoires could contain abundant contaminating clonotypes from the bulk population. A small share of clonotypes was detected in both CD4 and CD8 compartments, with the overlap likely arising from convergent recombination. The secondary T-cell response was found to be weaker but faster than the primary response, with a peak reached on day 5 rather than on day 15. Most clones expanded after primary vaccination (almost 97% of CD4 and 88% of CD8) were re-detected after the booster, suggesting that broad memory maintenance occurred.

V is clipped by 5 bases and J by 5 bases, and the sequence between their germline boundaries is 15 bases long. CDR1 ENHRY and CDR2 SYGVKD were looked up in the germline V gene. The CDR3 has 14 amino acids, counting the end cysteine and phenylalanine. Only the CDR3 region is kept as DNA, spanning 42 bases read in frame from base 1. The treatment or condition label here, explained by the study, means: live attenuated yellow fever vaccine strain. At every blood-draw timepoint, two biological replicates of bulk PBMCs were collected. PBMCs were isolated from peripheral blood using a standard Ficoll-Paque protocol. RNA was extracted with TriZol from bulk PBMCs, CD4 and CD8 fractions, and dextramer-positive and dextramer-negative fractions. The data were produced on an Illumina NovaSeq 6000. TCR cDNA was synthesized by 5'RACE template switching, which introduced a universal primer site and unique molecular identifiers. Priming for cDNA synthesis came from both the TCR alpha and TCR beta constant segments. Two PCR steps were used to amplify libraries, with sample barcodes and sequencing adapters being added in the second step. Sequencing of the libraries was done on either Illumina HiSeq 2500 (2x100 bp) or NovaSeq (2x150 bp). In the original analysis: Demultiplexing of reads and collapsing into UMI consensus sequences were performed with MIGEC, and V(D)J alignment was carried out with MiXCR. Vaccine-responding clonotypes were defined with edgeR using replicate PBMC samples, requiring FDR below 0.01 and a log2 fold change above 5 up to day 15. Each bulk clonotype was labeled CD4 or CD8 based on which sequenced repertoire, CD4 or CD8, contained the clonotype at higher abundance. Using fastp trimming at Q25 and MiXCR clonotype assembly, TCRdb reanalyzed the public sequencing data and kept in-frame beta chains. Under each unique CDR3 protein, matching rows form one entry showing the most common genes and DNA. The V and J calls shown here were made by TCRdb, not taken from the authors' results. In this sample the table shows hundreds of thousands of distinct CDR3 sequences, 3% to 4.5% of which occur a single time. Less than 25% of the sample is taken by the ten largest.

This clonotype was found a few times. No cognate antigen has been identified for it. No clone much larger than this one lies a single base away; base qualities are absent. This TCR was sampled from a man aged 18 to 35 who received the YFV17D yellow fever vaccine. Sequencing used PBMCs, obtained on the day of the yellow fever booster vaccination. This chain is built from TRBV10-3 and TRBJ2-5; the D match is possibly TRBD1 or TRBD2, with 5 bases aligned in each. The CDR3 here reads CAISSNQGDETQYF. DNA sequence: TGTGCCATCAGTTCTAACCAGGGAGACGAGACCCAGTACTTC.